Presented here are 20 T cell receptor beta chains from one specimen sequenced in a study of tissue T cells after allogeneic stem cell transplantation. Method: immunoSEQ multiplex PCR; TCRdb's copy keeps in-frame clones and lacks some. The table has roughly 4,700 clones, 45% seen once. Time point of the sample: mouse harvest day 14 after allogeneic transplant. Tail vein injection delivered 10^7 T-cell-depleted bone marrow cells and 10^6 splenic CD5+ T cells. The sequenced sample was gut tissue. Source of these receptors: a female BALB/c mouse given C57BL/6 T cells with graft-versus-host disease after an allogeneic hematopoietic cell transplant.

As regards this clone: Any gene name here is a mouse gene name. The CDR3 extends 1 residue past the end of the read, so its final part is completed from the germline J gene. The V and J genes are TRBV26 and TRBJ1-4; tentative D call: TRBD1 (5 bases). CDR3 length equals 15 residues. V lost 2 bases to trimming and J lost 3 bases, with 10 bases between them. Germline V CDR1 and CDR2: KGHPV, FQNQEV (reference sequence). The sequenced part of the CDR3 DNA is TGTGCCAGCAGTCTGAGGGGAAGCCCCAACGAAAGATTATTT. Protein: CASSLRGSPNERLF. The whole CDR3 sequence reads CASSLRGSPNERLFF.

Worth noting for this clone: Mouse names are used for the genes. CDR3 DNA (partial): TGTGCCAGCAGTCTTCTGGGGGGGAAAGACACCCAGTAC. It specifies CASSLLGGKDTQY. In full, the CDR3 reads CASSLLGGKDTQYF. The chain uses TRBV26 and TRBJ2-5; 9 bases are shared with TRBD2. Read data end 1 residue before the CDR3 end; the end is taken from the germline J gene. CDR1 and CDR2 from the germline V gene are KGHPV and FQNQEV (reference sequence). The CDR3 is made up of 14 amino acids. V lost 3 bases, J lost 4 bases, and 2 bases stayed unmatched. The full variable domain, its missing parts supplied by reference TRBV26 and TRBJ2-5, is NSKVIQTPRYLVKGQGQKAKMRCIPEKGHPVVFWYQQNKNNEFKFLINFQNQEVLQQIDMTEKRFSAECPSNSPCSLEIQSSEAGDSALYLCASSLLGGKDTQYFGPGTRLLVL.

On this clone: Germline and genes here are mouse. The read ends 1 residue shy of where the CDR3 ends; the end is completed using the germline J gene. V usage is TRBV16 and J usage is TRBJ2-4, with 8 bases aligning to TRBD2. In germline, CDR1 is SGHSA, CDR2 FRNQAP. CDR3 length: 16 residues. With 3 bases clipped from V and 0 bases from J, the junction kept 5 bases outside the gene matches. The CDR3 sequence is CASSLLGGLSQNTLYF. The covered CDR3 bases are TGTGCAAGCAGCTTGCTGGGGGGCCTTAGTCAAAACACCTTGTAC.

To note about this clone: The gene names here belong to mouse. The sequence runs out 1 residue before the end of the CDR3; the remainder is reconstructed from the germline J gene. The V call is TRBV22, the J call TRBJ2-5. TRBV22 constitutes a pseudogene. This CDR3 contains 14 residues. This CDR3 is CASSHRDNQDTQYF. The CDR3 DNA, read in part, is TGTGCCAGCAGTCATCGGGACAACCAAGACACCCAGTAC.

This clone was seen a handful of times. Gene names denote mouse genes. CDR3 amino acids: CASGEVGGRMDTGQLYF. The DNA read from the CDR3 is TGTGCCAGCGGTGAAGTGGGGGGGCGCATGGACACCGGGCAGCTCTAC. The chain joins TRBV13-2 to TRBJ2-2; 9 nucleotides align to TRBD2. The read ends 1 residue before the CDR3 terminus; that terminus is restored from the germline J gene. CDR1 is NNHNN, CDR2 SYGAGS, per germline (reference sequence). J was trimmed by 3 bases and V by 2 bases; bases with no gene match: 8. This CDR3 has 17 residues.

Concerning this clone itself: Gene names are mouse gene names. The CDR3 end is not reached by the read, which stops 1 residue before it; the germline J gene fills it in. The rearrangement links TRBV13-2 to TRBJ1-1; TRBD1 matches 9 bases. With V trimmed by 2 bases and J by 3 bases, 5 bases remained unmatched. In germline, CDR1 is NNHNN, CDR2 SYGAGS (reference sequence). This CDR3 contains 15 residues. This CDR3 reads CASGETGGKDTEVFF. Partial CDR3 DNA: TGTGCCAGCGGTGAGACAGGGGGGAAGGACACAGAAGTCTTC.

About this clone itself: Any gene name here is a mouse gene name. The read ends 1 residue early relative to the CDR3; the germline J gene fills the gap. The V gene is TRBV3, the J gene TRBJ2-7; a weak D match, TRBD2 (6 bases). Trimming removed 5 bases from V and 0 bases from J, with 8 bases in between. CDR1 and CDR2 from the germline V gene are SNHLY and FYNGKV (reference sequence). The CDR3 totals 13 residues. The sequenced part of the CDR3 DNA is TGTGCCAGCAGCGGGGGGAACTCCTATGAACAGTAC. Its translation: CASSGGNSYEQY. The CDR3 in full is CASSGGNSYEQYF.

Note on this clone: Each gene name is a mouse one. The sequenced fragment ends 1 residue before the CDR3 boundary, so the rest is inferred from the germline J gene. The genes are TRBV31 and TRBJ2-5; perhaps D is TRBD1 or TRBD2 (5 bases each). V lost 3 bases, J lost 9 bases, and 7 bases lay in between. CDR3 length: 10 residues. CDR1 and CDR2 from the germline V gene are GKSSPN and SITVG. CDR3 sequence: CAWRGVTQYF. Partial CDR3 DNA: TGTGCCTGGAGGGGGGTAACCCAGTAC.

As to this clone: Gene and germline names: mouse. The read terminates 1 residue ahead of where the CDR3 ends, so the germline J gene completes it. The chain carries TRBV26 and TRBJ2-3; 12 nucleotides align to TRBD1. Germline CDR1 reads KGHPV; CDR2 reads FQNQEV (reference sequence). The J segment lost 1 base and the V segment lost 4 bases, leaving 3 bases of the junction unmatched. There are 16 residues in the CDR3. The sequenced part of the CDR3 DNA is TGTGCCAGCAGTCACGGGACAGGGGGCCGTGCAGAAACGCTGTAT. As protein: CASSHGTGGRAETLY. In full, the CDR3 reads CASSHGTGGRAETLYF.

About this clone itself: Germline and genes: mouse. Coverage ceases 1 residue before the CDR3 finishes, and the germline J gene fills in the end. The rearrangement links TRBV2 to TRBJ2-2; a weak D match, TRBD1 (5 bases). V lost 4 bases, J lost 0 bases, and 9 bases lay in between. This CDR3 comprises 15 residues. Germline V gives CDR1 LGHNA, CDR2 YSYQKL. The CDR3 region is CASSPRQTNTGQLYF. The DNA read from the CDR3 is TGTGCCAGCAGCCCCAGACAGACAAACACCGGGCAGCTCTAC.

This clone showed up just a few times. All gene names here are mouse names. The read comes to an end 1 residue before the CDR3 does, leaving the germline J gene to fill in the end. The chain links TRBV20 to TRBJ2-7, with a possible D match to TRBD1 (6 bases). The V end lost 1 base, the J end lost 4 bases, and 8 bases lay between the germline ends. The CDR3 loop spans 12 amino acids. In germline, CDR1 is GFQATS, CDR2 STVNSAI. The sequenced part of the CDR3 DNA is TGTGGTGCTAGGGGGGACACATATGAACAGTAC. Its protein is CGARGDTYEQY. The whole CDR3 protein is CGARGDTYEQYF.

Note on this clone: Gene names and germline match the mouse. Read coverage stops 1 residue before the CDR3 terminus; the germline J gene supplies the remainder. The chain uses TRBV16 and TRBJ1-1; unclear D gene. Trimming took off 0 bases at V and 3 bases at J, with 5 bases between the two ends. This CDR3 is built from 13 residues. Germline CDR1 SGHSA, CDR2 FRNQAP. The CDR3 loop is CASSLDSDTEVFF. The CDR3 bases that were read are TGTGCAAGCAGCTTAGACTCCGACACAGAAGTCTTC.

Notes on this clone: Gene names and germline match the mouse. The read gets to within 1 residue of the CDR3 end, and the germline J gene fills in the rest. The rearrangement joins TRBV13-2 to TRBJ2-2; possibly TRBD2 for D (6 bases). CDR1 and CDR2 from the germline V gene are NNHNN and SYGAGS (reference sequence). V was shortened by 3 bases and J by 1 base, with 7 bases between the two germline ends. This CDR3 is built from 14 residues. CDR3: CASGAGGNTGQLYF. Incomplete CDR3 DNA: TGTGCCAGCGGTGCGGGGGGAAACACCGGGCAGCTCTAC.

A remark on this clone: Germline and genes here are mouse. The CDR3 extends 1 residue past the end of the read, so its final part is completed from the germline J gene. The gene calls are TRBV12-1 and TRBJ2-7, with D unresolved. The CDR3 loop spans 12 amino acids. V gave up 0 bases and J gave up 6 bases, with 8 bases separating them. Germline lookup yields CDR1 SGHSN and CDR2 HYEKVE. The DNA read from the CDR3 is TGTGCCAGCTCTCTCGGCAGTCTTGAACAGTAC. It is translated as CASSLGSLEQY. In full, the CDR3 reads CASSLGSLEQYF. The full variable domain, in which reference TRBV12-1 and TRBJ2-7 provide the parts outside the CDR3, is DSGVVQSPRHIIKEKGGRSVLTCIPISGHSNVVWYQQTLGKELKFLIQHYEKVERDKGFLPSRFSVQQFDDYHSEMNMSALELEDSAMYFCASSLGSLEQYFGPGTRLTVL.

This clone is labeled as large. Gene names denote mouse genes. The CDR3 extends 1 residue past the end of the read, so its final part is completed from the germline J gene. The chain uses TRBV16 and TRBJ2-7, with D possibly TRBD1 on 7 matching bases. This CDR3 has 14 residues. CDR1 and CDR2 from the germline V gene are SGHSA and FRNQAP. Trimming cost V 1 base and J 4 bases, with 11 bases left between them. The chain's CDR3 is CASSLGRGQYEQYF. The CDR3 bases that were read are TGTGCAAGCAGCTTAGGAAGGGGGCAATATGAACAGTAC. Using reference TRBV16 and TRBJ2-7 for the parts outside the CDR3, the full variable domain is NAGVIQTPRHKVTGKGQEATLWCEPISGHSAVFWYRQTIVQGLEFLTYFRNQAPIDDSGMPKERFSAQMPNQSHSTLKIQSTQPQDSAVYLCASSLGRGQYEQYFGPGTRLTVL.

A word on this clone: The germline and genes are mouse ones. The CDR3 extends 1 residue past the end of the read, so its final part is completed from the germline J gene. The V call is TRBV26, the J call TRBJ2-3; 12 bases fit TRBD2. The V and J ends lost 4 bases and 4 bases, in that order; junction bases with no gene match: 3. Per germline, CDR1 KGHPV and CDR2 FQNQEV (reference sequence). The CDR3 extends over 15 amino acids. Partial CDR3 DNA: TGTGCCAGCAGTCGACTGGGGGGGCGCCCAGAAACGCTGTAT. Its protein is CASSRLGGRPETLY. The entire CDR3 is CASSRLGGRPETLYF.

This clone was observed a handful of times. Germline and genes: mouse. The DNA ends 1 residue before the CDR3 does, and the rest of the CDR3 is filled in from the germline J gene. This chain connects TRBV26 to TRBJ1-3; no definite D call. The CDR3 contains 14 residues. Germline V gene lookup returns CDR1 KGHPV and CDR2 FQNQEV (reference sequence). Trimming took off 3 bases at V and 0 bases at J, with 6 bases between the two ends. CDR3 in amino acids: CASSLPSSGNTLYF. CDR3 DNA (partial): TGTGCCAGCAGTCTACCATCTTCTGGAAATACGCTCTAT. The complete variable domain, with remaining parts taken from reference TRBV26 and TRBJ1-3, reads NSKVIQTPRYLVKGQGQKAKMRCIPEKGHPVVFWYQQNKNNEFKFLINFQNQEVLQQIDMTEKRFSAECPSNSPCSLEIQSSEAGDSALYLCASSLPSSGNTLYFGEGSRLIVV.

About this clone: Genes and germline come from the mouse. The DNA ends 1 residue before the CDR3 does, and the rest of the CDR3 is filled in from the germline J gene. Other DNA sequences in the sample encode the same CDR3. The chain recombines TRBV13-2 with TRBJ2-5, with a weak D call TRBD1 (5 bases). With 1 base removed from V and 0 bases from J, the gap between germline ends came to 6 bases. Germline V gene data show CDR1 as NNHNN and CDR2 as SYGAGS (reference sequence). This CDR3 region has 14 residues. CDR3 residues: CASGDRGNQDTQYF. CDR3 DNA (partial): TGTGCCAGCGGTGATAGGGGTAACCAAGACACCCAGTAC.

Regarding this clone: Gene names follow the mouse nomenclature. The read finishes 1 residue shy of the CDR3 end, and the germline J gene is used to complete it. This chain joins TRBV3 and TRBJ2-3; 8 bases fit TRBD2. The CDR3 loop spans 15 amino acids. Per germline, CDR1 SNHLY and CDR2 FYNGKV (reference sequence). Losses at the gene ends were 1 base for V and 2 bases for J; bases not matched to a gene: 2. The CDR3 region is CASSLVWGVAETLYF. The covered CDR3 bases are TGTGCCAGCAGCTTAGTCTGGGGGGTTGCAGAAACGCTGTAT.

Remarks on this clone: Genes and germline are mouse. The sequenced fragment ends 1 residue before the CDR3 boundary, so the rest is inferred from the germline J gene. This chain uses TRBV14 with TRBJ2-3; 9 positions match TRBD1. Germline lookup yields CDR1 SGHDT and CDR2 FRDEAV. The length of the CDR3 is 15 residues. The J segment lost 1 base and the V segment lost 5 bases, leaving 5 bases of the junction unmatched. The CDR3 bases that were read are TGTGCCAGCAGGCCCCGGGACAGGGGTGCAGAAACGCTGTAT. It translates to CASRPRDRGAETLY. The whole CDR3 region reads CASRPRDRGAETLYF.